Presented here are 11 T cell receptor beta chains from one specimen sequenced in a study of T cells in Graves' hyperthyroidism and ophthalmopathy. Amplified TCR beta CDR3 regions came from RNA transcripts. The HTBI set primed first-round TCR CDR3 RT-PCR. TCRdb recomputed calls from the multiplex PCR reads with MiXCR, one row per CDR3 protein. Here the sample spans roughly 550,000 distinct CDR3 sequences, roughly 16% being singletons. The material sequenced was blood. All receptors derive from a woman aged 25 to 45 with Graves' ophthalmopathy.

This clonotype was detected ten times or more. This chain uses TRBV20-1 with TRBJ2-5; weak D call: TRBD2 (5 bases). Germline V gives CDR1 DFQATT, CDR2 SNEGSKA (reference sequence). The CDR3 length is 14 residues. Deletions cut 3 bases from V and 4 bases from J, with 15 bases between. The CDR3 DNA sequence: TGCAGTGCTAGTGGAGGATTCGGAAGAGAGACCCAGTACTTC. It codes for CSASGGFGRETQYF.

J is TRBJ2-5 and V is TRBV7-3, with 7 positions matching TRBD1. The CDR3 totals 14 residues. The V gene's germline CDR1 is SGHTA and CDR2 FQGTGA. The trim removed 1 base at V and 3 bases at J, leaving 2 bases unmatched. The CDR3 DNA is TGTGCCAGCAGCTTAATGGGACAGAAAGAGACCCAGTACTTC. Translation: CASSLMGQKETQYF.

The chain recombines TRBV20-1 with TRBJ2-5; D is unclear. This CDR3 is built from 12 residues. Trimming cost V 3 bases and J 0 bases, with 5 bases left between them. Germline V gene sequence: CDR1 DFQATT, CDR2 SNEGSKA (reference sequence). CDR3 amino acids: CSARLYQETQYF. CDR3 coding DNA: TGCAGTGCTAGGTTGTACCAAGAGACCCAGTACTTC.

This clonotype was counted ten times or more. This rearrangement joins TRBV6-2 or TRBV6-3 to TRBJ1-4; a weak D match, TRBD1 (5 bases). This CDR3 has 12 amino acids. Trimming shortened V by 6 bases and J by 8 bases, and 10 bases separated the two germline ends. Looked up from germline, CDR1 is MNHEY and CDR2 is SVGEGT. This CDR3 reads CASRKQDEKLFF. CDR3 bases: TGTGCCAGCAGAAAACAGGACGAAAAACTGTTTTTT.

In this sample, this clonotype turned up a few times. V and J are TRBV10-3 and TRBJ2-2, with D perhaps matching TRBD1 (5 bases). The CDR3 is 14 residues long. Germline V gives CDR1 ENHRY, CDR2 SYGVKD. Trimming shortened V by 6 bases and J by 4 bases, and 12 bases separated the two germline ends. The CDR3 protein is CAISNHQGTGELFF. The DNA for the CDR3 is TGTGCCATCAGCAACCATCAGGGCACCGGGGAGCTGTTTTTT.

This clonotype was seen at least ten times. The J gene is TRBJ1-2, the V gene TRBV4-3; D not resolved. Germline V CDR1 and CDR2: LGHNA, YSLEER. With 1 base removed from V and 2 bases from J, the gap between germline ends came to 11 bases. The CDR3 loop spans 15 amino acids. The CDR3: CASSQVINGNYGYTF. CDR3 bases: TGCGCCAGCAGCCAAGTGATTAACGGGAACTATGGCTACACCTTC.

This clonotype was detected once. A much larger clone differs from this one at a single base, so this may be a read error. The J gene is TRBJ2-1, the V gene TRBV7-3, with 11 bases aligning to TRBD2. The CDR3 extends over 15 amino acids. CDR1 and CDR2 from the germline V gene are SGHTA and FQGTGA. The trim removed 1 base at V and 10 bases at J, leaving 6 bases unmatched. The CDR3: CASSLRFSGGVEQFF. In nucleotides, the CDR3 is TGTGCCAGCAGCTTAAGGTTTAGCGGGGGGGTGGAGCAGTTCTTC.

This clonotype was recorded many times. V usage is TRBV2 and J usage is TRBJ2-7; no clear D. Germline CDR1 reads SNHLY; CDR2 reads FYNNEI. The CDR3 sequence is 12 residues long. The V end lost 4 bases, the J end lost 7 bases, and 11 bases lay between the germline ends. CDR3 coding DNA: TGTGCCAGCAGTGGGGAACCTGGGGAGCAGTACTTC. This encodes CASSGEPGEQYF.

This clonotype was picked up a small number of times. The chain employs TRBV12-3 or TRBV12-4 and TRBJ2-7, with D perhaps matching TRBD1 or TRBD2 (5 bases each). Trimming cost V 3 bases and J 1 base, with 19 bases left between them. This CDR3 is 17 amino acids long. Here the CDR3 DNA reads TGTGCCAGCAGTTTTTCGGTTGGGGGTCCCTTTTCCTACGAGCAGTACTTC. It specifies CASSFSVGGPFSYEQYF.

The CDR3 nucleotides are TGTGCCAGCAGCCGTACCGGGTCCCTAGCCGGGGAGCTGTTTTTT. Amino acids: CASSRTGSLAGELFF. The chain employs TRBV28 and TRBJ2-2; unclear D gene. The CDR3 has 15 amino acids. The germline CDR1 and CDR2 sequences are MDHEN and SYDVKM. Trimming took 6 bases from V and 6 from J, leaving 17 bases between them.

This clonotype was observed a handful of times. The CDR3: CASTRKPYEQYF. CDR3 coding DNA: TGTGCCAGTACCAGGAAGCCGTACGAGCAGTACTTC. V gene TRBV6-2 or TRBV6-3 combines with J gene TRBJ2-7; D remains unclear. Trimming pared 9 bases from V and 4 bases from J, leaving 13 bases between. Germline lookup yields CDR1 MNHEY and CDR2 SVGEGT. The CDR3 has 12 residues.